These 16 T cell receptor beta chains share one sample of origin, sequenced in a study of PD-1 blockade in classical Hodgkin lymphoma. Each patient's relapse followed autologous stem cell transplantation, and brentuximab vedotin exposure varied. The data were produced by immunoSEQ multiplex PCR, yet TCRdb's version contains in-frame clones alone and is incomplete. The repertoire holds about 19,000 clones, with about 85% as singletons. The sequencing used peripheral blood mononuclear cells (PBMCs), collected before the second cycle of nivolumab. These receptors were collected from a human donor with classical Hodgkin lymphoma.

The V call is TRBV15, the J call TRBJ1-4, with TRBD1 as a possible D gene (6 bases). Trimming left V 1 base short and J 4 bases short, with 10 bases between. The V gene's germline CDR1 is LNHNV and CDR2 YYDKDF (reference sequence). The CDR3 is made up of 15 amino acids. DNA for the CDR3: TGTGCCACCAGCAGAGTAGCAGGGGTTAATGAAAAACTGTTTTTT. This encodes CATSRVAGVNEKLFF. Variable domain in full (rest from reference TRBV15 and TRBJ1-4): DAMVIQNPRYQVTQFGKPVTLSCSQTLNHNVMYWYQQKSSQAPKLLFHYYDKDFNNEADTPDNFQSRRPNTSFCFLDIRSPGLGDTAMYLCATSRVAGVNEKLFFGSGTQLSVL.

CDR3 nucleotides: TGCAGTGCCATTGCCCCCGGGGAGCTGTTTTTT. Encoded protein: CSAIAPGELFF. The chain employs TRBV20-1 and TRBJ2-2; D is uncertain. Trimming shortened V by 6 bases and J by 6 bases, and 8 bases separated the two germline ends. Germline lookup yields CDR1 DFQATT and CDR2 SNEGSKA (reference sequence). CDR3 length equals 11 residues.

The table lists this clone with a few counts. This chain uses TRBV7-9 with TRBJ1-5, with D possibly matching TRBD1 (5 bases). Per the germline V gene, CDR1 is SEHNR and CDR2 is FQNEAQ (reference sequence). Trimming cost V 5 bases and J 7 bases, with 9 bases left between them. This CDR3 comprises 12 residues. This chain's CDR3 is CASSVQAQPQHF. In nucleotides, the CDR3 is TGTGCCAGCAGCGTACAGGCACAGCCCCAGCATTTT.

The chain carries TRBV30 and TRBJ2-2; TRBD2 aligns across 14 bases. Germline assignment: CDR1 GTSNPN and CDR2 SVGIG (reference sequence). This CDR3 comprises 16 residues. J gave up 6 bases and V 4 bases, and 7 bases lay outside the gene matches. CDR3 nucleotide sequence: TGTGCCTGGACCTGGGGACTAGCGGGAGTGGCCGGGGAGCTGTTTTTT. Translation: CAWTWGLAGVAGELFF.

The chain links TRBV2 to TRBJ2-5, with 8 positions matching TRBD1. V lost 6 bases to trimming and J lost 2 bases; unmatched junction nucleotides: 5. There are 14 residues in the CDR3. Germline CDR1 and CDR2: SNHLY and FYNNEI. The CDR3 loop is CASRPGQGQETQYF. As DNA, the CDR3 is TGTGCCAGCAGACCCGGACAGGGACAAGAGACCCAGTACTTC.

The gene calls are TRBV28 and TRBJ1-2, with D possibly being TRBD1 (6 bases). There are 12 residues in the CDR3. The V and J ends lost 8 bases and 3 bases respectively, with 10 bases between them. CDR1 MDHEN and CDR2 SYDVKM come from the germline V gene. The DNA for the CDR3 is TGTGCCAGCGTTGGGGGCTACTATGGCTACACCTTC. This codes for CASVGGYYGYTF.

This clone was counted between two and nine times. One junction end disagrees with the germline gene, perhaps due to a read error. CDR3 bases: TGCGCCAGCAGCCAAAACCCAGGACTAGCCTCCTTCGAGCAGTACTTC. As protein: CASSQNPGLASFEQYF. The chain links TRBV4-3 to TRBJ2-7; the match to TRBD2 covers 8 bases. Per germline, CDR1 LGHNA and CDR2 YSLEER. This CDR3 contains 16 residues.

CDR3 nucleotide sequence: TGCGCCAGCAGCCTGGATTCAGGGAGCAATGAGCAGTTCTTC. Translating it yields CASSLDSGSNEQFF. This sequence joins TRBV4-3 and TRBJ2-1; either TRBD1 or TRBD2 may fit D (5 bases each). CDR3 length: 14 residues. Germline V gene sequence: CDR1 LGHNA, CDR2 YSLEER. V lost 4 bases, J lost 6 bases, and 13 bases lay in between.

This rearrangement joins TRBV6-6 to TRBJ1-2; D is possibly TRBD1 (6 bases). Germline V gene sequence: CDR1 MNHNY, CDR2 SVGAGI (reference sequence). The CDR3 runs 13 residues. V lost 8 bases and J 2 bases, leaving 12 bases between the germline ends. The CDR3 spells CASGEDSNYGYTF. The DNA for the CDR3 is TGTGCCAGCGGGGAGGACAGCAACTATGGCTACACCTTC.

The chain employs TRBV6-6 and TRBJ1-1; 10 bases map to TRBD1. The CDR3 extends over 15 amino acids. The junction had 7 bases not matched to a gene; V was cut back by 6 bases and J by 3 bases. Germline values: CDR1 MNHNY, CDR2 SVGAGI (reference sequence). The CDR3 coding sequence is TGTGCCAGCAGAGAGACAGGGGGCGCAGACACTGAAGCTTTCTTT. This encodes CASRETGGADTEAFF.

This clone has just one count. The J gene is TRBJ2-5, the V gene TRBV19; D remains ambiguous. The CDR3 length is 13 residues. Germline values: CDR1 LNHDA, CDR2 SQIVND (reference sequence). Trimming removed 1 base from V and 0 bases from J, with 3 bases in between. Here the CDR3 DNA reads TGTGCCAGTAGTATAGCTCACCAAGAGACCCAGTACTTC. Its protein is CASSIAHQETQYF.

J is TRBJ2-3 and V is TRBV9, with 9 positions matching TRBD1. The CDR3 spans 17 residues. V was clipped by 0 bases and J by 4 bases; unmatched bases: 9. Germline assignment: CDR1 SGDLS and CDR2 YYNGEE. In nucleotides, the CDR3 is TGTGCCAGCAGCGTAGGGGTAGGGGGACAGGGTGCAGATACGCAGTATTTT. This sequence encodes CASSVGVGGQGADTQYF.

The chain recombines TRBV19 with TRBJ2-7, with TRBD1 matching 8 bases. Germline CDR1 and CDR2: LNHDA and SQIVND (reference sequence). After removal of 6 bases from V and 5 bases from J, the junction contained 12 bases not matched to a gene. The CDR3 sequence is 15 residues long. The CDR3 here is CASSHAARGQDEQYF. DNA for the CDR3: TGTGCCAGTAGCCACGCCGCCAGGGGGCAGGACGAGCAGTACTTC.

The gene calls are TRBV7-2 and TRBJ1-2; a possible D gene is TRBD1 (6 bases). The length of the CDR3 is 16 residues. Trimming removed 1 base at V and 3 bases at J, with 15 bases between. Looked up from germline, CDR1 is SGHTA and CDR2 is FQGNSA. CDR3 in DNA: TGTGCCAGCAGCTTAGGGGGACACGATGTGGACTATGGCTACACCTTC. It yields the protein CASSLGGHDVDYGYTF.

The DNA of the CDR3 is TGTGCCAGCAGCTTAGGGGAATGGGACACTGAAGCTTTCTTT. It translates to CASSLGEWDTEAFF. The gene calls are TRBV7-2 and TRBJ1-1; D is ambiguous. This CDR3 comprises 14 residues. In germline, CDR1 is SGHTA, CDR2 FQGNSA. Trimming took off 1 base at V and 3 bases at J, with 9 bases between the two ends.

A few counts support this clone. J is TRBJ1-1 and V is TRBV27, with D unclear. Trimming took 3 bases from V and 4 from J, leaving 9 bases between them. CDR1 and CDR2 from the germline V gene are MNHEY and SMNVEV (reference sequence). The CDR3 is made up of 13 amino acids. The CDR3 bases are TGTGCCAGCAGTTTCGGGCGAGGCACTGAAGCTTTCTTT. This sequence encodes CASSFGRGTEAFF.